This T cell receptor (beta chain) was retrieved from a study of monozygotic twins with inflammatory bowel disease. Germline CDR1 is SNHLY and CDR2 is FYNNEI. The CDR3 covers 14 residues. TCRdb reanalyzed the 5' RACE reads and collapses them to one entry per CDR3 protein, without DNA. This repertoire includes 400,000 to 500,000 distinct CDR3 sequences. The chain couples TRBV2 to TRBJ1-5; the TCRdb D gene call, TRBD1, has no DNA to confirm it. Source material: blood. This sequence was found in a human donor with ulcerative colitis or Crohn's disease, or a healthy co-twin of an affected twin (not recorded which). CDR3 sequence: CASRGSPPYQPQHF.